This TCR beta chain was sequenced in a study of technical replicates of blood from a few donors. The method was immunoSEQ multiplex PCR; TCRdb's version includes in-frame clones alone and lacks a portion of them. The sample carries tens of thousands of clones, about 90% recorded once. CDR1 is LGHNA and CDR2 is YNFKEQ in the germline V gene. The junction had 5 bases not matched to a gene; V was cut back by 1 base and J by 3 bases. The CDR3 has 15 amino acids. This receptor was taken from a human donor in good health. The genes are TRBV4-2 and TRBJ2-7; TRBD2 aligns across 8 bases. Sequences were obtained from T cells isolated from PBMCs. For the CDR3, the DNA is TGTGCCAGCAGCCAAGGAACTAGCGGAGGCTACGAGCAGTACTTC. It is translated as CASSQGTSGGYEQYF.